The next 16 T cell receptor beta chains were all read from a single sample in a study of blood T cell repertoires in COVID-19 (dated by TCRdb to about 2020). Library preparation used the immunoSEQ multiplex PCR assay. Held by TCRdb, this immuneACCESS table contains in-frame sequences only and omits some clones. Under half of the omission traces to an unresolved V gene where checked; the cause of the rest is unknown. Counted in this sample were some 200,000 clones; around 82% of them appeared once. The top ten constitute 10% to 15% of the sample. The sequencing input was PBMCs or T cells enriched from blood (not recorded which). These receptors all come from a man aged 35 to 55 who had recovered from COVID-19.

The gene calls are TRBV6-2 or TRBV6-3 and TRBJ2-7; the D is unclear. Germline values: CDR1 MNHEY, CDR2 SVGEGT. The CDR3 is made up of 14 amino acids. Trimming left V 4 bases short and J 4 bases short, with 14 bases between. The CDR3 DNA reads TGTGCCAGCAGTTCTTATGCAGGCCGTTACGAGCAGTACGTC. This gives the protein CASSSYAGRYEQYV.

This clone was seen more than once but under ten times. The V call is TRBV4-3, the J call TRBJ2-2; 11 bases map to TRBD1. Germline V lookup: CDR1 LGHNA, CDR2 YSLEER. J was trimmed by 6 bases and V by 4 bases; bases with no gene match: 7. This CDR3 contains 16 residues. The CDR3: CASSPRTGQGAGELFF. CDR3 bases: TGCGCCAGCAGCCCGAGGACGGGACAGGGGGCCGGGGAGCTGTTTTTT.

The V and J genes are TRBV27 and TRBJ1-2, with D tentatively TRBD1 (5 bases). In germline, CDR1 is MNHEY, CDR2 SMNVEV (reference sequence). V shed 5 bases and J shed 4 bases, with 11 bases lying between them. The length of the CDR3 is 13 residues. As DNA, the CDR3 is TGTGCCAGCAGTCTCGGGGGTATCTATGGCTACACCTTC. Translating gives CASSLGGIYGYTF.

This chain links TRBV7-9 with TRBJ2-3; D gene unclear. The germline V gene encodes CDR1 SEHNR and CDR2 FQNEAQ (reference sequence). The CDR3 loop spans 16 amino acids. V lost 5 bases and J 3 bases, leaving 18 bases between the germline ends. The CDR3 DNA follows: TGTGCCAGCAGCCCGCCGACCAGAGAGGCTACAGATACGCAGTATTTT. It translates to CASSPPTREATDTQYF. Variable domain in full (rest from reference TRBV7-9 and TRBJ2-3): DTGVSQNPRHKITKRGQNVTFRCDPISEHNRLYWYRQTLGQGPEFLTYFQNEAQLEKSRLLSDRFSAERPKGSFSTLEIQRTEQGDSAMYLCASSPPTREATDTQYFGPGTRLTVL.

The J gene is TRBJ1-3, the V gene TRBV5-6; weak D call: TRBD1 (6 bases). Trimming shortened V by 4 bases and J by 0 bases, and 11 bases separated the two germline ends. CDR3 length: 15 amino acids. From germline, CDR1 is SGHDT and CDR2 YYEEEE. CDR3 sequence (DNA): TGTGCCAGCAGCCCGCGGACAGCCTCTGGAAACACCATATATTTT. It codes for CASSPRTASGNTIYF.

The chain joins TRBV27 to TRBJ2-5, with 9 nucleotides matching TRBD1. There are 13 residues in the CDR3. The V and J ends lost 7 bases and 4 bases, in that order; junction bases with no gene match: 4. Germline V CDR1 and CDR2: MNHEY, SMNVEV (reference sequence). The CDR3 DNA is TGTGCCAGCAAGGGACAGGGTTTAGAGACCCAGTACTTC. Translation: CASKGQGLETQYF.

The chain links TRBV27 to TRBJ1-2; D gene ambiguous. Trimming took off 6 bases at V and 7 bases at J, with 9 bases between the two ends. The CDR3 spans 11 residues. CDR1 is MNHEY and CDR2 is SMNVEV in the germline V gene (reference sequence). DNA for the CDR3: TGTGCCAGCAGCCCCGGGGTTGGCTACACCTTC. It specifies CASSPGVGYTF.

This clone has only one observation. V and J are TRBV18 and TRBJ2-3; 8 bases map to TRBD1. Germline V gene sequence: CDR1 KGHSH, CDR2 LQKENI. CDR3 size: 15 residues. Trimming removed 3 bases from V and 1 base from J; junction bases left unmatched: 3. For the CDR3, the DNA is TGTGCCAGCTCACCGGAGGGACAGGGCACAGATACGCAGTATTTT. Encoded protein: CASSPEGQGTDTQYF.

Note on this clone: The identical CDR3 is also encoded by other nucleotide sequences in the sample. The chain couples TRBV5-6 to TRBJ1-5, with no clear D. Germline CDR1 is SGHDT and CDR2 is YYEEEE. V lost 0 bases, J lost 0 bases, and 7 bases lay in between. The CDR3 length is 15 residues. The CDR3 nucleotides read TGTGCCAGCAGCTTGGAATCCTATAGCAATCAGCCCCAGCATTTT. Its protein is CASSLESYSNQPQHF.

The chain carries TRBV19 and TRBJ1-2, with 9 nucleotides matching TRBD1. Germline V gives CDR1 LNHDA, CDR2 SQIVND (reference sequence). The CDR3 is 16 amino acids. The V and J ends lost 6 bases and 5 bases, in that order; junction bases with no gene match: 13. DNA of the CDR3: TGTGCCAGTAGCCTAATGGGGGACAGGGTCGAATATGGCTACACCTTC. This sequence encodes CASSLMGDRVEYGYTF.

This chain uses TRBV5-4 with TRBJ1-1; a weak D match, TRBD1 (6 bases). This CDR3 has 15 residues. With 1 base removed from V and 9 bases from J, the gap between germline ends came to 19 bases. CDR1 is SGHNT and CDR2 is YYREEE in the germline V gene (reference sequence). DNA of the CDR3: TGTGCCAGCAGCTTGCCCTGGACAGAAAGTCCTCAAGCTTTCTTT. This sequence encodes CASSLPWTESPQAFF.

The rearrangement joins TRBV2 to TRBJ2-7, with 9 bases that match TRBD1. The CDR3 sequence is 13 residues long. Trimming at V came to 4 bases and at J to 6 bases, leaving 4 bases not matched to a gene. Looked up from germline, CDR1 is SNHLY and CDR2 is FYNNEI. The CDR3 region has the DNA TGTGCCAGCAGTGGGGACAGGGCGGGCGAGCAGTACTTC. This encodes CASSGDRAGEQYF.

The chain recombines TRBV10-1 with TRBJ2-1, with D perhaps TRBD1 (6 bases). The germline V gene has CDR1 WNHNN and CDR2 SYGVQD (reference sequence). Trimming stripped 3 bases from V and 7 bases from J, with 16 bases between. This CDR3 region has 15 residues. CDR3 sequence reads: CASSDLSAGANEQFF. The CDR3 coding sequence is TGCGCCAGCAGTGACCTTTCAGCAGGGGCAAATGAGCAGTTCTTC.

The V call is TRBV7-9, the J call TRBJ1-5, with D hard to call. The CDR3 consists of 14 residues. Germline V gene data show CDR1 as SEHNR and CDR2 as FQNEAQ (reference sequence). V was pared by 3 bases and J by 6 bases, with 12 bases between. The CDR3 protein is CASSFGGSGQPQHF. In DNA form, the CDR3 reads TGTGCCAGCAGCTTTGGAGGGAGTGGTCAGCCCCAGCATTTT.

The V gene is TRBV5-4, the J gene TRBJ2-2, with D maybe TRBD2 (5 bases). Trimming took 0 bases from V and 2 from J, leaving 8 bases between them. In germline, CDR1 is SGHNT, CDR2 YYREEE (reference sequence). This CDR3 comprises 15 residues. The CDR3 here is CASSLERDNTGELFF. DNA of the CDR3: TGTGCCAGCAGCTTGGAACGGGATAACACCGGGGAGCTGTTTTTT.

The chain employs TRBV9 and TRBJ1-3, with 7 bases aligning to TRBD1. V gave up 0 bases and J gave up 3 bases; unmatched junction bases: 6. Germline V gene data show CDR1 as SGDLS and CDR2 as YYNGEE. The CDR3 has 16 amino acids. As DNA, the CDR3 is TGTGCCAGCAGCGTAGTTGGCAGGGGGGATGGAAACACCATATATTTT. This sequence encodes CASSVVGRGDGNTIYF. Using reference TRBV9 and TRBJ1-3 for the parts outside the CDR3, the full variable domain is DSGVTQTPKHLITATGQRVTLRCSPRSGDLSVYWYQQSLDQGLQFLIQYYNGEERAKGNILERFSAQQFPDLHSELNLSSLELGDSALYFCASSVVGRGDGNTIYFGEGSWLTVV.